The rows below give T cell receptor beta chains drawn from one sample of a study of shared clonotypes between healthy human individuals. Some clones are missing from TCRdb's copy, which holds only in-frame ones; the method was immunoSEQ multiplex PCR. The repertoire holds 300,000 or so clones, with approximately 74% as singletons. Sequencing was performed on memory CD4+ T cells sorted from blood. Every receptor here comes from a young man in good health. CDR3s include the opening cysteine and the closing phenylalanine or tryptophan. D genes are given only for firm matches. Clone size is stated in some rows and not others, as once, few, many or a class when expanded.

-	-	TRBV28	TRBJ1-5	CATTVNREPQHF	TGTGCCACGACAGTAAACCGGGAGCCCCAGCATTTT
few	TRBD2	TRBV28	TRBJ2-3	CASTQVAGNTDTQYF	TGTGCCAGCACCCAGGTAGCGGGAAACACAGATACGCAGTATTTT
-	-	TRBV5-6	TRBJ1-2	CASSSVTNTHYGYTF	TGTGCCAGCAGCTCCGTAACAAACACTCACTATGGCTACACCTTC
-	-	TRBV2	TRBJ1-3	CASSTNTGNTIYF	TGTGCCAGCAGTACCAACACTGGAAACACCATATATTTT
-	TRBD2	TRBV18	TRBJ2-1	CASSPLAGGYRDEQFF	TGTGCCAGCTCACCACTAGCGGGAGGGTATCGGGATGAGCAGTTCTTC
-	-	TRBV18	TRBJ2-2	CASSPRTNTGELFF	TGTGCCAGCTCACCCAGGACGAACACCGGGGAGCTGTTTTTT
once	TRBD2	TRBV29-1	TRBJ2-7	CSVAASGTVREQYF	TGCAGCGTTGCGGCTAGCGGGACGGTCCGGGAGCAGTACTTC
-	-	TRBV6-1	TRBJ2-1	CASSEAAKLPPFGSYNEQFF	TGTGCCAGCAGTGAAGCGGCCAAACTACCACCCTTCGGCTCCTACAATGAGCAGTTCTTC
-	TRBD2	TRBV6-5	TRBJ2-1	CASSYELAGGNEQFF	TGTGCCAGCAGTTACGAACTAGCGGGAGGGAATGAGCAGTTCTTC
-	-	TRBV19	TRBJ1-4	CASSMGTAKTEKLFF	TGTGCCAGTAGTATGGGGACGGCAAAAACCGAAAAACTGTTTTTT
-	TRBD2	TRBV28	TRBJ2-7	CASSASGSYEQYF	TGTGCCAGCAGTGCTAGCGGGAGCTACGAGCAGTACTTC
-	-	TRBV5-1	TRBJ2-5	CASSLESGRETQYF	TGCGCCAGCAGCTTGGAGTCGGGGAGGGAGACCCAGTACTTC
-	-	TRBV25-1	TRBJ2-7	CASSDLPRDYEQYF	TGTGCCAGCAGTGATCTCCCGAGGGACTACGAGCAGTACTTC
-	TRBD2	TRBV10-2	TRBJ2-1	CASSWTSGRDEQFF	TGCGCCAGCAGTTGGACTAGCGGGAGAGATGAGCAGTTCTTC
-	TRBD1	TRBV6-5	TRBJ1-2	CASSPVVRGHHGYTF	TGTGCCAGCAGCCCCGTAGTCAGGGGGCATCATGGCTACACCTTC
once	-	TRBV18	TRBJ1-1	CASSPRDFSNTEAFF	TGTGCCAGCTCACCGAGAGATTTTTCGAACACTGAAGCTTTCTTT
few	-	TRBV18	TRBJ1-1	CASSPETSEAFF	TGTGCCAGCTCACCGGAGACATCTGAAGCTTTCTTT
-	-	TRBV29-1	TRBJ2-5	CSVGDDQETQYF	TGCAGCGTTGGAGACGACCAAGAGACCCAGTACTTC
-	-	TRBV7-7	TRBJ2-5	CASSPRAGAWETQYF	TGTGCCAGCAGCCCACGGGCGGGGGCGTGGGAGACCCAGTACTTC
once	-	TRBV15	TRBJ2-1	CATSRDRGGNEQFF	TGTGCCACCAGCAGAGACAGGGGAGGGAATGAGCAGTTCTTC
-	-	TRBV5-6	TRBJ2-1	CASSLEDNEQFF	TGTGCCAGCAGCTTGGAGGACAATGAGCAGTTCTTC
-	-	TRBV5-1	TRBJ2-5	CASSLYALEETQYF	TGCGCCAGCAGCTTGTATGCGTTAGAAGAGACCCAGTACTTC
few	-	TRBV15	TRBJ1-2	CATSRDKVANYGYTF	TGTGCCACCAGCAGAGATAAGGTTGCTAACTATGGCTACACCTTC
few	-	TRBV28	TRBJ1-1	CASLLHVDTEAFF	TGTGCCAGCCTTCTCCACGTGGACACTGAAGCTTTCTTT
-	TRBD2	TRBV5-8	TRBJ2-7	CASGPQLAAYEQYF	TGTGCCAGCGGCCCTCAGCTAGCGGCCTACGAGCAGTACTTC
-	TRBD2	TRBV6-1	TRBJ2-2	CASSEAVGSGANTGELFF	TGTGCCAGCAGTGAAGCCGTCGGTAGCGGGGCGAACACCGGGGAGCTGTTTTTT
-	-	TRBV7-9	TRBJ1-4	CASSPKAGVVEKLFF	TGTGCCAGCAGCCCCAAAGCAGGGGTGGTTGAAAAACTGTTTTTT
-	TRBD2	TRBV2	TRBJ2-1	CASSEGTSGNNEQFF	TGTGCCAGCAGTGAAGGGACTAGCGGGAACAATGAGCAGTTCTTC
few	-	TRBV28	TRBJ1-2	CASSLSGANYYGYTF	TGTGCCAGCAGTTTATCAGGGGCTAACTATTATGGCTACACCTTC
-	-	TRBV5-4	TRBJ2-5	CASSSGGREETQYF	TGTGCCAGCAGCTCTGGGGGGCGAGAAGAGACCCAGTACTTC
-	TRBD2	TRBV10-3	TRBJ2-5	CAISESTSGSGTQYF	TGTGCCATCAGTGAGTCGACTAGCGGGAGTGGGACCCAGTACTTC
-	TRBD2	TRBV2	TRBJ2-3	CASSPIAGGGDTQYF	TGTGCCAGCAGTCCAATAGCGGGAGGTGGAGATACGCAGTATTTT
-	TRBD2	TRBV29-1	TRBJ2-1	CSVGLAAQLNEQFF	TGCAGCGTCGGGCTAGCGGCCCAGCTCAATGAGCAGTTCTTC
-	TRBD2	TRBV19	TRBJ2-7	CASSPRGTSGYEQYF	TGTGCCAGTAGCCCCCGCGGGACTAGCGGTTACGAGCAGTACTTC
-	-	TRBV6-1	TRBJ2-4	CASRARLDSHIQYF	TGTGCCAGCAGGGCCCGGCTAGACAGTCACATTCAGTACTTC
-	TRBD2	TRBV9	TRBJ2-5	CASSVGHAAGGETQYF	TGTGCCAGCAGCGTAGGGCACGCGGCGGGAGGGGAGACCCAGTACTTC
-	TRBD1	TRBV18	TRBJ2-7	CASSPSGQGFYEQYF	TGTGCCAGCTCACCCTCGGGACAGGGGTTCTACGAGCAGTACTTC
many	TRBD2	TRBV9	TRBJ2-1	CASSVSGRGRNEQFF	TGTGCCAGCAGCGTCAGCGGGAGGGGGAGGAATGAGCAGTTCTTC
-	-	TRBV13	TRBJ1-3	CAGSLRGAGNTIYF	TGTGCCGGCAGCTTACGGGGGGCTGGAAACACCATATATTTT
-	TRBD1	TRBV27	TRBJ1-2	CASRLDRGNYGYTF	TGTGCCAGCAGATTAGACAGGGGGAACTATGGCTACACCTTC
few	-	TRBV29-1	TRBJ2-2	CSVTGLLTGELFF	TGCAGCGTTACGGGACTCCTCACCGGGGAGCTGTTTTTT
-	-	TRBV7-2	TRBJ2-3	CASSFSTDTQYF	TGTGCCAGCAGCTTCAGCACAGATACGCAGTATTTT
-	-	TRBV5-5	TRBJ2-3	CASSLDGDTQYF	TGTGCCAGCAGCTTGGATGGAGATACGCAGTATTTT
once	-	TRBV7-2	TRBJ1-1	CASSFVYRHEAFF	TGTGCCAGCAGCTTTGTATACAGGCACGAAGCTTTCTTT
-	-	TRBV7-2	TRBJ1-2	CASSLAGGAEGYGYTF	TGTGCCAGCAGCTTAGCAGGGGGGGCGGAGGGCTATGGCTACACCTTC
once	TRBD2	TRBV4-3	TRBJ2-1	CASSHGLAVNNEQFF	TGCGCCAGCAGCCATGGACTAGCAGTTAACAATGAGCAGTTCTTC
-	-	TRBV15	TRBJ2-1	CATSRDLRANEQFF	TGTGCCACCAGCAGAGATCTGCGGGCCAATGAGCAGTTCTTC
-	-	TRBV5-6	TRBJ2-5	CASSLGQVNRGYQETQYF	TGTGCCAGCAGCTTGGGACAGGTCAACCGGGGGTACCAAGAGACCCAGTACTTC
-	-	TRBV7-9	TRBJ2-3	CASSLAISSESYTQYF	TGTGCCAGCAGCTTAGCGATATCCTCCGAATCTTATACGCAGTATTTT
once	-	TRBV10-1	TRBJ2-3	CASSIGQLTDTQYF	TGCGCCAGCAGCATCGGACAGCTCACAGATACGCAGTATTTT
-	-	TRBV6-5	TRBJ1-3	CASRKTDGNTIYF	TGTGCCAGCAGAAAAACCGACGGAAACACCATATATTTT
-	-	TRBV6-6	TRBJ2-1	CASRPTRARDEQFF	TGTGCCAGCCGGCCCACTAGAGCCAGAGATGAGCAGTTCTTC
once	TRBD2	TRBV5-1	TRBJ2-5	CASSVGLAGRVETQYF	TGCGCCAGCAGCGTAGGACTAGCGGGAAGGGTTGAGACCCAGTACTTC
-	-	TRBV6-1	TRBJ1-5	CASGWMTDSYQPQHF	TGTGCCAGCGGATGGATGACAGACAGTTATCAGCCCCAGCATTTT